This T cell receptor (beta chain) was observed in a study of regulatory T cells in long-lasting Graves disease. Combining iRepertoire HTBI primers with Arm-PCR of CDR3 regions, the authors built TCR beta libraries. TCRdb itself ran the multiplex PCR reads through MiXCR, one entry per CDR3 protein. This repertoire shows 250,000 or so distinct CDR3 sequences, around 20% found once; its top ten account for about 15%. In this sample, this clonotype turned up a few times. This clone may be a read error of a much larger clone one base away. As the CDR3 is not closed by the conserved phenylalanine or tryptophan, this likely results from a read error. The sample's time point: newly diagnosed GD, antithyroid drugs for less than 3 months. From PBMCs, RNA was extracted and then used to make the TCR library. EDTA tubes received around 9 milliliters of drawn peripheral blood. The CDR3 loop spans 12 amino acids. The V and J ends lost 4 bases and 4 bases respectively, with 7 bases between them. CDR1 is MNHNS and CDR2 is SASEGT in the germline V gene.

V gene TRBV6-1 combines with J gene TRBJ1-1; the D gene is possibly TRBD1 (6 bases). This receptor was obtained from a female donor with Graves disease. The sample here was peripheral blood mononuclear cells (PBMCs), taken at new diagnosis, from a patient treated with antithyroid drugs. In DNA form, the CDR3 reads TGTGCCAGCAGTGGACAGGCCACTGAAGCTTTCTCT. Encoded protein: CASSGQATEAFS.